This T cell receptor (beta chain) was found in a study of PD-L1 blockade in urothelial cancer. As for the study in general: About 90% of the 29 patients were males with bladder-origin urothelial cancer. A median approximately 150,000 T cells were found in blood samples.

The assay was immunoSEQ multiplex PCR, and TCRdb's table has in-frame clones only and misses some. The sample lists fewer than 100,000 clones, around four fifths occurring once. The time point: pretreatment peripheral blood. Anywhere from 1 to 8 samples came from each patient, spanning pretreatment and on-treatment. Between the trimmed V and J ends, which lost 2 bases and 4 bases, there was a span of 9 bases. This CDR3 region has 14 residues. CDR1 LGHNA and CDR2 YNFKEQ come from the germline V gene. This clone came up once. The receptor comes from a man aged 40-50 years with urothelial cancer. Sequenced here: PBMCs, sampled around atezolizumab (anti-PD-L1) treatment. J is TRBJ1-3 and V is TRBV4-2; D not certain. CDR3 nucleotide sequence: TGTGCCAGCAGCCAACCGTCCCCGGGAAACACCATATATTTT. It translates to CASSQPSPGNTIYF.